This TCR beta chain appears in the sequencing data of a study of beta chain features in type 1 diabetes (dated by TCRdb to 2016 to 2018). Background for the entire study: Mean age, gender distribution, total cell number and subset yield were not different between patients and healthy donors. Across all samples, almost 110 million sorted cells were examined, and cell number per subset correlated strongly with RNA yield. Regulatory and stem cell-like memory subsets were obtained from only 8 patients and roughly 8 healthy donors, while naive and central memory subsets were obtained from all 28 donors. The study compared the TCRB repertoires of sorted circulating CD4+ T cell subsets in recently diagnosed type 1 diabetes patients with those in matched healthy donors. The research as a whole found: Shorter templates might have been favored by PCR, but patient and control samples were amplified and corrected together, so both groups would have been affected equally by any skew. At VDJ recombination sites, patients with type 1 diabetes made fewer insertions and deleted more nucleotides, a pattern implying thymic rearrangement abnormalities. HLA sub-analyses involved small numbers of individuals, so any influence of HLA type on TCRB rearrangement remained unresolved. Naive, central memory and regulatory TCRB repertoires appeared to be more alike among patients than among healthy donors. Sequencing cDNA rather than genomic DNA could over-represent highly expressing activated cells, although activation and CD3 levels did not differ between groups. A moderate but significant shortening of TCRB CDR3 length was observed in type 1 diabetes patients in all four CD4+ subsets.

The entire isolated RNA was reverse transcribed using the High Capacity cDNA Reverse Transcription Kit, and thus expressed TCRB transcripts were sequenced. Naive, central memory and regulatory T cell samples underwent deep immunoSEQ sequencing, averaging about 3.57 million total reads per sample. Sorted cells were lysed in RLT buffer, and RNA was extracted using DNase-treated RNeasy Micro or Mini kits according to cell number. Each cell subset was processed on its own to prevent cross-contamination, while patient and healthy donor samples were processed together. The immunoSEQ multiplex PCR was used to amplify TCRB sequences from cDNA, generating 87-bp fragments that spanned the CDR3 region. Sequencing of the amplicons was performed on the Illumina HiSeq platform. Per the source publication's procedure: Synthetic template baselines were used to correct PCR bias computationally, reads within Hamming distance 2 were collapsed, and singletons that could not be merged were discarded. Reads were aligned against IMGT to assign V, D and J genes, CDR3 length and insertions or deletions at six rearrangement sites. Within each subset, clonotype counts were normalized to sorted cell number, after which true diversity and Gini coefficients were computed with the tcR R package. The overlap coefficient, calculated on TCRB nucleotide sequences, was used to measure repertoire sharing. As a proxy for the pre-selection repertoire, out-of-frame TCRB sequences from naive cells were analyzed. Not all clones reach the TCRdb copy of this immuneACCESS table, which keeps in-frame sequences only. Checked studies attribute under half of the gap to unresolved V genes and leave the rest unexplained. That table furnishes V, J and clone size, whereas the DNA furnished D and trimming. This sample holds 400,000 to 600,000 clones; roughly 31% were observed only once. Of the sample, roughly 0.06% is held by the ten largest clones.

The cysteine opens and the phenylalanine closes a CDR3 of 11 amino acids. Here the CDR3 DNA is all that survives: 33 bases in frame from base 1. V is pared back by 10 bases and J by 2 bases, with 8 bases lying between the germline termini. CDR1 and CDR2 are read off the germline V gene as WSHSY and SAAADI. From each donor, a single peripheral blood sample of around 0.12 L on average was drawn into heparinised tubes. A BD FACSAria II and a panel including CD45RO, CCR7, CD25, CD127, CD95 and CD27 were used to sort naive, central memory, regulatory and stem cell-like memory CD4+ T cells. Purity was above 98% for every sorted population. PBMCs were separated immediately by Lymphoprep density gradient centrifugation and were stained directly, without being cultured. To minimize batch effects, samples were stained and sorted in pairs, one healthy donor with one patient per experiment. Comments on this clone: Its antigen target is currently unknown. No base-level quality is on record; no much larger clone is a single base apart.

The rearranged chain carries TRBV10-2 and TRBJ2-5, with the D gene not confidently named. This clonotype originated in a man aged 18 to 30 in good health. The source material was naive CD4+ T cells from blood. Interpreted using the paper, the cell subset or site label stands for: true naive CD4+ T cells. Read as DNA, the sequence is TGCGCCACGACGGTTCAAGAGACCCAGTACTTC. Translated, this gives CATTVQETQYF.